Below, one T cell receptor beta chain is given with its context. J gave up 5 bases and V 6 bases, and 7 bases lay outside the gene matches. Germline CDR1 MNHEY, CDR2 SVGAGI. The CDR3 has 14 amino acids. Sequenced by immunoSEQ multiplex PCR; TCRdb stores in-frame clones only, minus some. Of 31,000 or so clones in the sample, approximately 96% were seen once. This sample was included in a study of T cell clones after liver transplantation. J is TRBJ2-5 and V is TRBV6-5; TRBD1 matches 9 bases. The clonotype comes from a human patient who received a liver transplant. Some of the T cells might come from the graft donor. This specimen was CD8+ T cells from blood, taken 12 months after liver transplant. CDR3 residues: CASRYTTGGETQYF. In DNA form, the CDR3 reads TGTGCCAGCAGGTACACGACAGGGGGTGAGACCCAGTACTTC.